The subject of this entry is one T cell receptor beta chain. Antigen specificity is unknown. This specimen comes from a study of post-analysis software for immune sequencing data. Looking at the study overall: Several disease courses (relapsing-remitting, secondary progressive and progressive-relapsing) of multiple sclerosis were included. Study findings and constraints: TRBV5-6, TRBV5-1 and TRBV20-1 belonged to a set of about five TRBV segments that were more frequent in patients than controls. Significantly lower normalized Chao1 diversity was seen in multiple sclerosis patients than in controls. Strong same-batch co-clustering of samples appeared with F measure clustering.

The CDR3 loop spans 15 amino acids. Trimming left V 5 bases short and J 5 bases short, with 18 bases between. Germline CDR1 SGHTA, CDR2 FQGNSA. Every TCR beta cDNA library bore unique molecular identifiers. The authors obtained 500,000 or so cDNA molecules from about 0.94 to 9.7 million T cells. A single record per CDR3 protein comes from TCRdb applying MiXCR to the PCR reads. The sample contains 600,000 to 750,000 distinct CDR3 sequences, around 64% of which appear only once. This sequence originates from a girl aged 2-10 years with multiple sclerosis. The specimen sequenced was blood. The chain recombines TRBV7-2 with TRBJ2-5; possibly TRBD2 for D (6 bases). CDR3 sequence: CASSTAGTHPETQYF. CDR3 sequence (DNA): TGTGCCAGCAGCACCGCCGGGACTCACCCGGAGACCCAGTACTTC.